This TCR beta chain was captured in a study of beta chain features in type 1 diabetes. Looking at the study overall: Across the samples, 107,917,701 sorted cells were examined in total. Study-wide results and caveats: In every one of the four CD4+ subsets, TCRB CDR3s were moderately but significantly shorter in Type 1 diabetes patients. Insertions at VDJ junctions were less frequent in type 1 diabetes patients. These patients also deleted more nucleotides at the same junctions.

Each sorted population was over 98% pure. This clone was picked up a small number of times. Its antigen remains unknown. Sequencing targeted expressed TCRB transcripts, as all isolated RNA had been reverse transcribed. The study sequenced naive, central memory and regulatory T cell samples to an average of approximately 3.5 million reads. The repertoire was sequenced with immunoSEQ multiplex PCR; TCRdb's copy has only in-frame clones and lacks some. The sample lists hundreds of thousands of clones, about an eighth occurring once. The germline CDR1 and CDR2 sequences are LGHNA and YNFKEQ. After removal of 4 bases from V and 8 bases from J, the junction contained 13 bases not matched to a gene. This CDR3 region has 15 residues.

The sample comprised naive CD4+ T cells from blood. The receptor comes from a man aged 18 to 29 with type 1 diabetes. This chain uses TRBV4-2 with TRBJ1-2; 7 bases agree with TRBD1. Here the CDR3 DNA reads TGTGCCAGCAGCCGAGCGAACCAGGGGGAGGTCGGCTACACCTTC. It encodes CASSRANQGEVGYTF.